A single sample gave rise to the 21 T cell receptor beta chains below, sequenced in a study of blood T cell repertoires in COVID-19. Profiling relied on immunoSEQ multiplex PCR, and the TCRdb table lists in-frame clones only, not all of them. Counted here are under 300,000 clones, 86% occurring once; the ten biggest clones make up less than 3%. The sequencing sample was made of peripheral blood. The receptors come from a woman aged 25 to 39 with active or convalescent COVID-19.

The rearrangement joins TRBV2 to TRBJ2-1, with unresolved D. Trimming shortened V by 8 bases and J by 4 bases, and 3 bases separated the two germline ends. This CDR3 is built from 10 residues. The germline gives CDR1 SNHLY, CDR2 FYNNEI. The CDR3 bases are TGTGCCAGCCGGTACAATGAGCAGTTCTTC. It translates to CASRYNEQFF.

The chain employs TRBV5-1 and TRBJ1-2, with 7 bases matching TRBD1. CDR1 and CDR2 from the germline V gene are SGHRS and YFSETQ. This CDR3 comprises 14 residues. With 4 bases clipped from V and 7 bases from J, the junction kept 10 bases outside the gene matches. In DNA, the CDR3 is TGCGCCAGCAGCCAAACTACAGGGGAAAGTGGCTACACCTTC. It encodes CASSQTTGESGYTF.

A remark on this clone: Other DNA sequences within the sample encode an identical CDR3. The chain couples TRBV7-2 to TRBJ2-3, with D perhaps matching TRBD2 (6 bases). The CDR3 sequence is 14 residues long. V was cut by 0 bases and J by 3 bases, with 7 bases left in between. CDR1 is SGHTA, CDR2 FQGNSA, per germline. This chain's CDR3 is CASSLAGGTDTQYF. DNA for the CDR3: TGTGCCAGCAGCTTAGCGGGGGGAACAGATACGCAGTATTTT.

The J gene is TRBJ1-6, the V gene TRBV19; 7 bases fit TRBD1. Trimming cost V 6 bases and J 3 bases; bases outside gene matches: 8. Germline loops: CDR1 LNHDA, CDR2 SQIVND (reference sequence). This CDR3 has 16 residues. The CDR3 coding sequence is TGTGCCAGTAGACAGATTCGGACAGGCTATAATTCACCCCTCCACTTT. This codes for CASRQIRTGYNSPLHF. Together with reference TRBV19 and TRBJ1-6, the CDR3 gives the full variable domain: DGGITQSPKYLFRKEGQNVTLSCEQNLNHDAMYWYRQDPGQGLRLIYYSQIVNDFQKGDIAEGYSVSREKKESFPLTVTSAQKNPTAFYLCASRQIRTGYNSPLHFGNGTRLTVT.

The chain joins TRBV7-2 to TRBJ1-2; 8 nucleotides align to TRBD1. CDR1 and CDR2 (germline): SGHTA, FQGNSA. Trimming cost V 10 bases and J 6 bases; bases outside gene matches: 13. This CDR3 region has 14 residues. CDR3 sequence: CANFVGQGLHGYTF. The CDR3 nucleotides are TGTGCCAACTTTGTTGGACAGGGTTTACATGGCTACACCTTC.

J is TRBJ1-2 and V is TRBV28; 7 bases map to TRBD1. Trimming at V came to 5 bases and at J to 6 bases, leaving 12 bases not matched to a gene. Germline lookup yields CDR1 MDHEN and CDR2 SYDVKM. The CDR3 consists of 15 residues. The chain's CDR3 is CASSVKQTGIDGYTF. Written as DNA, the CDR3 is TGTGCCAGCAGTGTGAAACAGACAGGGATTGATGGCTACACCTTC.

This clone was seen only a few times. The chain recombines TRBV2 with TRBJ2-7, with TRBD1 matching over 8 bases. The CDR3 contains 13 residues. The germline V gene has CDR1 SNHLY and CDR2 FYNNEI. V trimming: 6 bases; J trimming: 3 bases; junction bases outside the gene matches: 4. CDR3 DNA: TGTGCCAGCAGGAGGGACAGGCGCTACGAGCAGTACTTC. It specifies CASRRDRRYEQYF.

The CDR3 here is CASIPTGTGVVRYEQYF. The DNA for the CDR3 is TGTGCCAGCATCCCGACCGGGACGGGGGTTGTACGCTACGAGCAGTACTTC. The chain links TRBV21-1 to TRBJ2-7; whether TRBD2, the table's D call, matches the DNA was not checked. TRBV21-1 is designated a pseudogene. The CDR3 loop spans 17 amino acids.

In this sample, this clone turned up once. The rearrangement joins TRBV4-3 to TRBJ2-3; no definite D call. There are 15 residues in the CDR3. Germline lookup yields CDR1 LGHNA and CDR2 YSLEER. Trimming pared 1 base from V and 0 bases from J, leaving 8 bases between. The CDR3 DNA reads as TGCGCCAGCAGCCAAGGACACACTAGCACAGATACGCAGTATTTT. As protein: CASSQGHTSTDTQYF.

The chain uses TRBV5-1 and TRBJ1-1; 9 bases map to TRBD1. Germline CDR1 SGHRS, CDR2 YFSETQ. The CDR3 is 15 residues long. V gave up 2 bases and J gave up 3 bases; unmatched junction bases: 5. The CDR3 DNA follows: TGCGCCAGCAGCTTAAGGACAGGGGAATACACTGAAGCTTTCTTT. It translates to CASSLRTGEYTEAFF.

The chain combines TRBV5-4 with TRBJ2-7; 11 bases map to TRBD2. The CDR3 runs to 15 residues. The V and J ends lost 4 bases and 3 bases, in that order; junction bases with no gene match: 6. Germline CDR1 and CDR2: SGHNT and YYREEE (reference sequence). CDR3 nucleotide sequence: TGTGCCAGCAGCCATACTAGCGGGGGCCTCTACGAGCAGTACTTC. Its protein product is CASSHTSGGLYEQYF.

The gene calls are TRBV19 and TRBJ2-7, with 7 bases lining up with TRBD2. Germline V CDR1 and CDR2: LNHDA, SQIVND (reference sequence). The ends lost 5 bases at V and 6 bases at J; junction bases unmatched: 7. CDR3 length: 13 residues. The CDR3 is CASSARGGAEQYF. The CDR3 region has the DNA TGTGCCAGTAGTGCTCGCGGGGGAGCCGAGCAGTACTTC.

V is TRBV29-1 and J is TRBJ2-2; D gene uncertain. CDR3 length equals 13 residues. V gave up 6 bases and J gave up 7 bases, with 15 bases separating them. Germline lookup yields CDR1 SQVTM and CDR2 ANQGSEA. The CDR3 loop is CSVPRNSGGELFF. DNA of the CDR3: TGCAGCGTCCCTCGAAACTCTGGCGGGGAGCTGTTTTTT.

The J gene is TRBJ1-1, the V gene TRBV10-3; 9 bases agree with TRBD1. This CDR3 has 14 residues. The germline CDR1 and CDR2 sequences are ENHRY and SYGVKD. V was clipped by 2 bases and J by 6 bases; unmatched bases: 4. CDR3 amino acids: CAISETDRGAEAFF. Written as DNA, the CDR3 is TGTGCCATCAGTGAGACGGACAGGGGAGCTGAAGCTTTCTTT.

V usage is TRBV18 and J usage is TRBJ1-4, with TRBD1 as a possible D gene (6 bases). The CDR3 has 14 residues. In germline, CDR1 is KGHSH, CDR2 LQKENI. Trimming took off 2 bases at V and 8 bases at J, with 12 bases between the two ends. The CDR3: CASSPNRVGEKLFF. In nucleotides, the CDR3 is TGTGCCAGCTCACCAAACAGGGTTGGGGAAAAACTGTTTTTT.

The rearrangement uses TRBV2 and TRBJ2-3; weak D call: TRBD2 (6 bases). This CDR3 is built from 14 residues. In germline, CDR1 is SNHLY, CDR2 FYNNEI. V gave up 6 bases and J gave up 2 bases, with 12 bases separating them. The CDR3 is CASSLTRNTDTQYF. The CDR3 DNA reads as TGTGCCAGCAGCCTGACTAGAAACACAGATACGCAGTATTTT.

The V call is TRBV11-2, the J call TRBJ2-7; 8 bases fit TRBD1. J lost 3 bases, V lost 3 bases, and 16 bases had no gene match. Germline lookup yields CDR1 SGHAT and CDR2 FQNNGV. This CDR3 is built from 18 residues. The CDR3 sequence: CASSLGLTGATLFYEQYF. CDR3 in DNA: TGTGCCAGCAGCTTGGGATTGACAGGGGCTACCTTATTCTACGAGCAGTACTTC. Filled out from reference TRBV11-2 and TRBJ2-7, the complete variable domain reads EAGVAQSPRYKIIEKRQSVAFWCNPISGHATLYWYQQILGQGPKLLIQFQNNGVVDDSQLPKDRFSAERLKGVDSTLKIQPAKLEDSAVYLCASSLGLTGATLFYEQYFGPGTRLTVT.

The chain links TRBV5-1 to TRBJ2-7; 9 positions agree with TRBD2. The length of the CDR3 is 15 residues. V lost 6 bases, J lost 1 base, and 8 bases stayed unmatched. CDR1 and CDR2 from the germline V gene are SGHRS and YFSETQ. CDR3 DNA: TGCGCCAGCACCAATAGCGGGGGACGGTCCTACGAGCAGTACTTC. Translating it yields CASTNSGGRSYEQYF. The variable domain in full, completed from reference TRBV5-1 and TRBJ2-7, reads KAGVTQTPRYLIKTRGQQVTLSCSPISGHRSVSWYQQTPGQGLQFLFEYFSETQRNKGNFPGRFSGRQFSNSRSEMNVSTLELGDSALYLCASTNSGGRSYEQYFGPGTRLTVT.

The count of this clone is one. The chain employs TRBV4-1 and TRBJ1-1, with D unclear. This CDR3 has 13 amino acids. Between the trimmed V and J ends, which lost 0 bases and 6 bases, there was a span of 8 bases. Germline CDR1 reads MGHRA; CDR2 reads YSYEKL. For the CDR3, the DNA is TGCGCCAGCAGCCAAGATCGGCAGGCTGAAGCTTTCTTT. Amino acids: CASSQDRQAEAFF.

The rearrangement uses TRBV9 and TRBJ2-3, with D possibly being TRBD1 (5 bases). The V gene lost 0 bases and the J gene lost 5 bases, with 7 bases spanning the gap. The germline V gene has CDR1 SGDLS and CDR2 YYNGEE. The CDR3 has 13 amino acids. The CDR3 protein is CASSVGQRDTQYF. The DNA for the CDR3 is TGTGCCAGCAGCGTAGGACAGAGAGATACGCAGTATTTT.

Only one count was recorded for this clone. This sequence joins TRBV7-8 and TRBJ2-2; TRBD2 agrees at 7 bases. V trimming: 5 bases; J trimming: 0 bases; junction bases outside the gene matches: 9. Germline V gene lookup returns CDR1 SGHVS and CDR2 FQNEAQ. The length of the CDR3 is 17 residues. The CDR3 DNA reads as TGTGCCAGCAGCCGTGGCGGGGGAGCTTCGAACACCGGGGAGCTGTTTTTT. Translated, it gives CASSRGGGASNTGELFF.